Below, 8 T cell receptor beta chains from the same sample are listed, as sequenced in a study of blood T cell repertoires in COVID-19. The protocol was immunoSEQ multiplex PCR, while the TCRdb copy is restricted to in-frame clones and leaves out a portion. Among over 150,000 clones, around 87% were seen once, and the ten largest hold approximately 0.5%. The specimen sequenced was peripheral blood. The receptor source for this set is a man in his fifties or sixties with COVID-19, enrolled during active disease.

V usage is TRBV19 and J usage is TRBJ1-1; weak D call: TRBD1 (6 bases). This CDR3 has 16 amino acids. The V and J ends lost 4 bases and 4 bases respectively, with 19 bases between them. Germline CDR1 is LNHDA and CDR2 is SQIVND (reference sequence). The chain's CDR3 is CASSRPGGAVATEAFF. The CDR3 DNA sequence: TGTGCCAGTAGTAGACCTGGGGGGGCTGTGGCCACTGAAGCTTTCTTT. Drawing the rest from reference TRBV19 and TRBJ1-1, the complete variable domain is DGGITQSPKYLFRKEGQNVTLSCEQNLNHDAMYWYRQDPGQGLRLIYYSQIVNDFQKGDIAEGYSVSREKKESFPLTVTSAQKNPTAFYLCASSRPGGAVATEAFFGQGTRLTVV.

Comments on this clone: Other DNA sequences in the same sample also yield this CDR3. The rearrangement uses TRBV18 and TRBJ2-6; a weak D match, TRBD1 (5 bases). The CDR3 sequence is 15 residues long. V lost 3 bases and J 4 bases, leaving 10 bases between the germline ends. Germline-derived CDR1 and CDR2 are KGHSH and LQKENI. This CDR3 is CASSPQGAGANVLTF. The CDR3 DNA sequence: TGTGCCAGCTCACCCCAGGGCGCCGGGGCCAACGTCCTGACTTTC.

The chain joins TRBV5-4 to TRBJ2-5; no clear D gene. The germline gives CDR1 SGHNT, CDR2 YYREEE (reference sequence). V lost 7 bases and J lost 5, with 9 bases in between. The CDR3 sequence is 11 residues long. CDR3 sequence (DNA): TGTGCCAGCCGTTTGCAGGAGACCCAGTACTTC. Its protein is CASRLQETQYF.

The CDR3 nucleotides read TGTGCCAGCAGCCTGGCGGGGCGGGGGGTTTACAATGAGCAGTTCTTC. It encodes CASSLAGRGVYNEQFF. The genes are TRBV7-8 and TRBJ2-1, with 8 bases identical to TRBD2. Germline V gene sequence: CDR1 SGHVS, CDR2 FQNEAQ. Trimming at V came to 5 bases and at J to 4 bases, leaving 10 bases not matched to a gene. This CDR3 contains 16 residues.

The rearrangement uses TRBV2 and TRBJ1-2; tentative D call: TRBD1 (5 bases). The CDR3 extends over 12 amino acids. V gave up 2 bases and J gave up 8 bases, with 9 bases separating them. CDR1 is SNHLY and CDR2 is FYNNEI in the germline V gene. The CDR3: CASSERGFGYTF. In nucleotides, the CDR3 is TGTGCCAGCAGTGAAAGGGGATTCGGCTACACCTTC.

The chain couples TRBV6-5 to TRBJ2-1, with 7 positions matching TRBD2. CDR1 and CDR2 (germline): MNHEY, SVGAGI. The V segment lost 2 bases and the J segment 8 bases; nucleotides outside the gene matches: 9. The CDR3 loop spans 15 amino acids. The CDR3 bases are TGTGCCAGCAGTTACAACAGCGGGACGGGCTATGAGCAGTTCTTC. Amino acid sequence: CASSYNSGTGYEQFF.

V gene TRBV3-1 (or the pseudogene TRBV3-2) combines with J gene TRBJ2-7, with 9 bases matching TRBD1. Germline assignment: CDR1 LGHDT and CDR2 YNNKEL (reference sequence). V lost 4 bases to trimming and J lost 5 bases; unmatched junction nucleotides: 9. This CDR3 comprises 15 residues. CDR3 bases: TGTGCCAGCAGCCTTACAGGGGGCGCGGCTGACGAGCAGTACTTC. Encoded protein: CASSLTGGAADEQYF.

The chain is built from TRBV28 and TRBJ1-2; the match to TRBD1 covers 9 bases. The CDR3 is 14 amino acids. V trimming: 5 bases; J trimming: 6 bases; junction bases outside the gene matches: 7. The germline CDR1 and CDR2 sequences are MDHEN and SYDVKM. Written as DNA, the CDR3 is TGTGCCAGCAGTGTCCGGGACAGGGCGGATGGCTACACCTTC. Protein sequence: CASSVRDRADGYTF.